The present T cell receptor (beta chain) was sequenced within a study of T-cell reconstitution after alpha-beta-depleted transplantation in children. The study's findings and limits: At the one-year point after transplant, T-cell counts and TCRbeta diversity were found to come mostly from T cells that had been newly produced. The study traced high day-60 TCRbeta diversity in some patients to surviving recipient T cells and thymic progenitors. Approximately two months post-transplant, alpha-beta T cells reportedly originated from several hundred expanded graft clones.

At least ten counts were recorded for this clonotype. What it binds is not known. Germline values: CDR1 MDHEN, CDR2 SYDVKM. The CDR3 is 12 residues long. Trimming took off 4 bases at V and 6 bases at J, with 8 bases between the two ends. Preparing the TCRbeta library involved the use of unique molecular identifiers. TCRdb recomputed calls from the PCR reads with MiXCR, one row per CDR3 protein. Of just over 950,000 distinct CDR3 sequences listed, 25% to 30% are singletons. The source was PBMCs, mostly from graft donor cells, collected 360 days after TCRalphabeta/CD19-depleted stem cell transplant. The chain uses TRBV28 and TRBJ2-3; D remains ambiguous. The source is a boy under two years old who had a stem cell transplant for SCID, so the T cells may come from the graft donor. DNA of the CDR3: TGTGCCAGCAGTTGGCTTGGGGATACGCAGTATTTT. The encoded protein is CASSWLGDTQYF.